The 9 T cell receptor beta chains in this list originate from one sample, sequenced in a study of shared clonotypes between healthy human individuals (dated by TCRdb to the early 2020s). Receptors were amplified or captured by the immunoSEQ multiplex PCR assay. TCRdb limited this immuneACCESS table to in-frame rearrangements with V and J called. A share of clones is missing; checked studies link under half to unresolved V genes, and the rest is unexplained. In all, the sample holds a few million clones, and approximately 92% of those were seen once. The top ten clonotypes cover over 0.12% of the sample. Specimen: naive CD4+ T cells sorted from blood. Read against the paper, the sample's cell subset or site label means: CD45RA+ positively selected. These receptors were obtained from a man younger than 35 in good health.

V usage is TRBV18 and J usage is TRBJ2-7; TRBD1 agrees at 10 bases. With 1 base clipped from V and 3 bases from J, the junction kept 6 bases outside the gene matches. There are 16 residues in the CDR3. CDR1 and CDR2 from the germline V gene are KGHSH and LQKENI. The CDR3, as DNA: TGTGCCAGCTCACCACGAAGGACAGGGGGGTTCTACGAGCAGTACTTC. It encodes CASSPRRTGGFYEQYF.

In this sample, this clone turned up once. The chain has TRBV6-5 and TRBJ1-1; D call uncertain. Trimming took off 0 bases at V and 4 bases at J, with 15 bases between the two ends. The CDR3 contains 16 residues. Germline V CDR1 and CDR2: MNHEY, SVGAGI. In DNA form, the CDR3 reads TGTGCCAGCAGTTACTCGCTTTGGACGGTGGGCACTGAAGCTTTCTTT. Translating gives CASSYSLWTVGTEAFF.

The V and J genes are TRBV5-4 and TRBJ1-2; 7 bases match TRBD1. Germline lookup yields CDR1 SGHNT and CDR2 YYREEE (reference sequence). Trimming cost V 3 bases and J 4 bases; bases outside gene matches: 6. The CDR3 is 14 residues long. The CDR3 sequence: CASSSDRLGYGYTF. As DNA, the CDR3 is TGTGCCAGCAGCTCGGACAGGCTGGGCTATGGCTACACCTTC.

The chain couples TRBV4-2 to TRBJ1-1; no firm D call. Germline V gene sequence: CDR1 LGHNA, CDR2 YNFKEQ. This CDR3 is 15 amino acids long. V dropped 0 bases and J dropped 1 base, with 9 bases sitting between them. The CDR3 DNA reads TGTGCCAGCAGCCAAGAAAGTGGGCCGAACACTGAAGCTTTCTTT. This encodes CASSQESGPNTEAFF.

In regard to this clone: The same CDR3 can be traced to other DNA sequences in this sample. CDR3 nucleotides: TGCGCCAGCAGCCCCGGACTAGCTGGCGGCACAGATACGCAGTATTTT. Translation: CASSPGLAGGTDTQYF. The chain has TRBV5-1 and TRBJ2-3; 8 bases align to TRBD2. The V gene end was trimmed by 4 bases and the J gene end by 1 base; junction bases not matched to a gene: 8. The CDR3 contains 16 residues. CDR1 is SGHRS, CDR2 YFSETQ, per germline. Full variable domain (rest looked up from reference TRBV5-1 and TRBJ2-3): KAGVTQTPRYLIKTRGQQVTLSCSPISGHRSVSWYQQTPGQGLQFLFEYFSETQRNKGNFPGRFSGRQFSNSRSEMNVSTLELGDSALYLCASSPGLAGGTDTQYFGPGTRLTVL.

The chain combines TRBV5-1 with TRBJ2-7; D remains ambiguous. V lost 4 bases and J 5 bases, leaving 10 bases between the germline ends. The CDR3 length is 12 residues. The germline CDR1 and CDR2 sequences are SGHRS and YFSETQ. CDR3 sequence reads: CASSRVAHEQYF. CDR3 nucleotide sequence: TGCGCCAGCAGCAGGGTGGCCCACGAGCAGTACTTC. Complete variable domain (other parts from reference TRBV5-1 and TRBJ2-7): KAGVTQTPRYLIKTRGQQVTLSCSPISGHRSVSWYQQTPGQGLQFLFEYFSETQRNKGNFPGRFSGRQFSNSRSEMNVSTLELGDSALYLCASSRVAHEQYFGPGTRLTVT.

The rearrangement uses TRBV30 and TRBJ1-1; unclear D gene. Deletions cut 8 bases from V and 8 bases from J, with 15 bases between. The germline V gene encodes CDR1 GTSNPN and CDR2 SVGIG (reference sequence). This CDR3 is built from 11 residues. This CDR3 reads CAGGRATEAFF. CDR3 in DNA: TGTGCCGGAGGACGGGCTACCGAAGCTTTCTTT.

This chain joins TRBV5-1 and TRBJ1-6; 9 positions match TRBD1. The CDR3 runs 15 residues. The ends lost 4 bases at V and 6 bases at J; junction bases unmatched: 5. Germline V gene lookup returns CDR1 SGHRS and CDR2 YFSETQ. CDR3 protein: CASSQGTGSNSPLHF. CDR3 bases: TGCGCCAGCAGCCAAGGGACAGGGTCTAATTCACCCCTCCACTTT.

This clone occurred once. V gene TRBV11-3 combines with J gene TRBJ2-3; 10 nucleotides line up with TRBD1. V lost 1 base, J lost 4 bases, and 11 bases stayed unmatched. CDR1 is SGHNT and CDR2 is YENEEA in the germline V gene. The CDR3 covers 18 residues. Here the CDR3 DNA reads TGTGCCAGCAGCTTAGGCTACTGGGGGACAGGGGATCCAGATACGCAGTATTTT. Protein sequence: CASSLGYWGTGDPDTQYF.